This TCR beta chain was obtained from a study of T cells in localized non-small cell lung cancer. Study results and limitations: Across samples, adjacent lung featured a median roughly 60 of the top 100 tumor clones. An association was observed between higher blood T cell density and longer overall survival.

Concerning this clone itself: The antigen is unknown. Germline and junction disagree at one end, which may indicate a read error. In the same sample, other DNA sequences code for this CDR3.

The CDR3 contains 15 residues. Germline loops: CDR1 MNHNY, CDR2 SVGAGI (reference sequence). This table comes from immunoSEQ multiplex PCR, and its TCRdb copy is limited to in-frame clones, with some not included. The sample has about 11,000 clones; 85% to 95% are singletons. This clonotype was obtained from a male donor older than 55 with stage III lung adenocarcinoma. The genes are TRBV6-6 and TRBJ2-1; D tentatively fits TRBD1 or TRBD2 (5 bases each). This sample comprised peripheral blood, obtained before any cancer treatment. The CDR3 coding sequence is TGTGCCAGCAGCCCAAGGGACGGCGTCTACAACGAGCAGTTCTTC. The encoded protein is CASSPRDGVYNEQFF.